This passage covers 24 T cell receptor beta chains from one sample sequenced in a study of T cell changes during pregnancy in multiple sclerosis. Clones were sequenced by immunoSEQ multiplex PCR, and TCRdb holds only the in-frame ones, with some missing. The sample carries around 17,000 clones, around 97% recorded once. The sequences come from peripheral blood, collected in the third trimester of pregnancy. The source of these receptors is a female donor with multiple sclerosis, enrolled in a pregnancy study.

The chain joins TRBV18 to TRBJ2-2; D might be TRBD1 (5 bases). V shed 6 bases and J shed 6 bases, with 14 bases lying between them. The germline V gene has CDR1 KGHSH and CDR2 LQKENI. The CDR3 has 14 amino acids. As DNA, the CDR3 is TGTGCCAGCTCGCAAGGGGCAGGATCCGGGGAGCTGTTTTTT. Its translation is CASSQGAGSGELFF. Together with reference TRBV18 and TRBJ2-2, the CDR3 gives the full variable domain: NAGVMQNPRHLVRRRGQEARLRCSPMKGHSHVYWYRQLPEEGLKFMVYLQKENIIDESGMPKERFSAEFPKEGPSILRIQQVVRGDSAAYFCASSQGAGSGELFFGEGSRLTVL.

This clone was seen just once. This chain joins TRBV12-2 and TRBJ2-7; the table names TRBD1, a call not compared with the DNA. TRBV12-2 is deemed a pseudogene. CDR3 length: 16 residues. The CDR3, as DNA: TGTGCAAGTCGCTTGGGCAAACGGGACAGGGAGACCGAGCAGTACTTC. Protein sequence: CASRLGKRDRETEQYF.

This rearrangement joins TRBV5-4 to TRBJ2-7; the D gene is possibly TRBD2 (5 bases). The V gene lost 7 bases and the J gene lost 3 bases, with 17 bases spanning the gap. Germline lookup yields CDR1 SGHNT and CDR2 YYREEE (reference sequence). The CDR3 is 14 residues long. The DNA of the CDR3 is TGTGCCAGCTCCGAACGGGGATTCGACTACGAGCAGTACTTC. The encoded protein is CASSERGFDYEQYF. The variable domain in full, with the rest retrieved from reference TRBV5-4 and TRBJ2-7, is ETGVTQSPTHLIKTRGQQVTLRCSSQSGHNTVSWYQQALGQGPQFIFQYYREEENGRGNFPPRFSGLQFPNYSSELNVNALELDDSALYLCASSERGFDYEQYFGPGTRLTVT.

V gene TRBV4-1 combines with J gene TRBJ2-1; D is possibly TRBD1 (5 bases). Germline loops: CDR1 MGHRA, CDR2 YSYEKL. With 1 base removed from V and 8 bases from J, the gap between germline ends came to 6 bases. This CDR3 spans 12 amino acids. This chain's CDR3 is CASSQARDEQFF. CDR3 in DNA: TGCGCCAGCAGCCAAGCCAGGGATGAGCAGTTCTTC.

The chain has TRBV6-1 and TRBJ1-1; 9 bases fit TRBD1. This CDR3 comprises 15 residues. Germline lookup yields CDR1 MNHNS and CDR2 SASEGT. Trimming removed 7 bases from V and 4 bases from J; junction bases left unmatched: 10. The chain's CDR3 is CASNSGQGLGTEAFF. The CDR3 coding sequence is TGTGCCAGCAACTCGGGACAGGGTTTGGGCACTGAAGCTTTCTTT.

The genes are TRBV10-3 and TRBJ2-7, with TRBD2 matching 8 bases. V shed 6 bases, J shed 4 bases, and the junction held 8 bases outside the gene matches. Looked up from germline, CDR1 is ENHRY and CDR2 is SYGVKD. The CDR3 is 14 amino acids. The CDR3 loop reads CAIRREGLGYEQYF. In nucleotides, the CDR3 is TGTGCCATCAGACGGGAGGGCCTAGGTTACGAGCAGTACTTC.

This chain connects TRBV30 to TRBJ2-3; 7 bases are shared with TRBD1. This CDR3 spans 15 amino acids. V lost 0 bases, J lost 0 bases, and 3 bases stayed unmatched. CDR1 and CDR2 from the germline V gene are GTSNPN and SVGIG (reference sequence). The CDR3 bases are TGTGCCTGGAGTGTAGAGGGGGCGAGCACAGATACGCAGTATTTT. Translated: CAWSVEGASTDTQYF.

The chain uses TRBV5-1 and TRBJ2-7, with 7 positions matching TRBD1. The germline V gene has CDR1 SGHRS and CDR2 YFSETQ. Germline trimming cut 2 bases from V and 3 bases from J; bases unmatched to any gene: 2. CDR3 length: 13 amino acids. In DNA, the CDR3 is TGCGCCAGCAGCTTTCCAGGGGGCTACGAGCAGTACTTC. Protein sequence: CASSFPGGYEQYF.

This clone is a singleton in its sample. The rearrangement uses TRBV4-3 and TRBJ1-2; 12 nucleotides line up with TRBD1. Germline CDR1 reads LGHNA; CDR2 reads YSLEER. With V trimmed by 1 base and J by 5 bases, 11 bases remained unmatched. The CDR3 is made up of 18 amino acids. The CDR3 region is CASSQAPGTGGAGYGYTF. Written as DNA, the CDR3 is TGCGCCAGCAGCCAAGCTCCCGGGACAGGGGGCGCAGGGTATGGCTACACCTTC.

CDR3 region: CASTTGTAYNEQFF. The CDR3 DNA reads TGCGCCAGCACTACCGGGACAGCTTACAATGAGCAGTTCTTC. The genes are TRBV5-1 and TRBJ2-1, with TRBD1 matching 7 bases. Losses at the gene ends were 6 bases for V and 4 bases for J; bases not matched to a gene: 7. Germline CDR1 is SGHRS and CDR2 is YFSETQ. This CDR3 is built from 14 residues. The full variable domain, rest sourced from reference TRBV5-1 and TRBJ2-1, is KAGVTQTPRYLIKTRGQQVTLSCSPISGHRSVSWYQQTPGQGLQFLFEYFSETQRNKGNFPGRFSGRQFSNSRSEMNVSTLELGDSALYLCASTTGTAYNEQFFGPGTRLTVL.

V is TRBV5-3 and J is TRBJ2-7; D may be TRBD1 (5 bases). TRBV5-3 is known as an ORF, though its function is uncertain. V was trimmed by 2 bases and J by 3 bases, leaving 24 bases between them. The CDR3 runs to 18 residues. The CDR3 reads CARSFRCWGQMVVYEQYF. DNA for the CDR3: TGTGCCAGAAGCTTTCGGTGTTGGGGCCAGATGGTCGTCTACGAGCAGTACTTC.

The V gene is TRBV7-8, the J gene TRBJ2-1; the match to TRBD2 covers 7 bases. Trimming at V came to 2 bases and at J to 9 bases, leaving 19 bases not matched to a gene. Germline V CDR1 and CDR2: SGHVS, FQNEAQ. The CDR3 totals 18 residues. The DNA of the CDR3 is TGTGCCAGCAGCTTACTCGGGGGGTCTAGGGCAAGGGTAGGTGAGCAGTTCTTC. Residues: CASSLLGGSRARVGEQFF.

In the case of this clone: Other DNA sequences in the same sample also yield this CDR3. This chain connects TRBV5-1 to TRBJ2-3, with TRBD2 identical over 11 bases. CDR1 and CDR2 from the germline V gene are SGHRS and YFSETQ. CDR3 length: 17 residues. With 0 bases clipped from V and 0 bases from J, the junction kept 3 bases outside the gene matches. The CDR3 is CASSLGLAGGSTDTQYF. The CDR3 bases are TGCGCCAGCAGCTTGGGTTTAGCGGGGGGGAGCACAGATACGCAGTATTTT.

This clone showed up just once. This chain joins TRBV11-2 and TRBJ2-1; TRBD2 aligns across 12 bases. This CDR3 region has 20 residues. V shed 0 bases and J 1 base; nucleotides not matched to a gene: 10. Germline CDR1 is SGHAT and CDR2 is FQNNGV. The CDR3 DNA sequence: TGTGCCAGCAGCTTAGATTCACTAGCGGGGGGAAAAAGGTCCTACAATGAGCAGTTCTTC. Its translation is CASSLDSLAGGKRSYNEQFF.

This clone has only a few counts. This chain links TRBV13 with TRBJ2-7, with D possibly being TRBD1 (6 bases). The CDR3 spans 15 residues. In germline, CDR1 is PRHDT, CDR2 FYEKMQ (reference sequence). Trimming removed 7 bases from V and 3 bases from J, with 19 bases in between. The DNA of the CDR3 is TGTGCCAGCACCGTAACAGGGACCGCGAACTACGAGCAGTACTTC. This translates into CASTVTGTANYEQYF. Together with reference TRBV13 and TRBJ2-7, the CDR3 gives the full variable domain: AAGVIQSPRHLIKEKRETATLKCYPIPRHDTVYWYQQGPGQDPQFLISFYEKMQSDKGSIPDRFSAQQFSDYHSELNMSSLELGDSALYFCASTVTGTANYEQYFGPGTRLTVT.

This chain connects TRBV7-3 to TRBJ2-6; TRBD1 is a possible D gene (6 bases). The CDR3 spans 19 residues. Trimming removed 5 bases from V and 0 bases from J, with 20 bases in between. CDR1 and CDR2 (germline): SGHTA, FQGTGA. CDR3 bases: TGTGCCAGCAGCCCCTCGTGGAACAGGGCTTTCTCTGGGGCCAACGTCCTGACTTTC. It codes for CASSPSWNRAFSGANVLTF.

V gene TRBV18 combines with J gene TRBJ1-2; D call uncertain. This CDR3 contains 13 residues. The germline V gene encodes CDR1 KGHSH and CDR2 LQKENI. V was pared by 2 bases and J by 6 bases, with 10 bases between. The chain's CDR3 is CASSPGQKDGYTF. The CDR3 bases are TGTGCCAGCTCACCAGGGCAAAAGGATGGCTACACCTTC.

The chain is built from TRBV7-2 and TRBJ1-2; D might be TRBD1 (5 bases). V was pared by 5 bases and J by 8 bases, with 15 bases between. Germline CDR1 and CDR2: SGHTA and FQGNSA. This CDR3 is built from 13 residues. The CDR3 DNA sequence: TGTGCCAGCAGCCTCAGGGCCTGGGGCGGCTACACCTTC. This sequence encodes CASSLRAWGGYTF.

J is TRBJ2-5 and V is TRBV5-1, with D perhaps TRBD2 (6 bases). The CDR3 covers 17 residues. The V end lost 4 bases, the J end lost 4 bases, and 23 bases lay between the germline ends. From germline, CDR1 is SGHRS and CDR2 YFSETQ. The CDR3 DNA reads TGCGCCAGCAGCCCGGCCCCCCGGGAGTGGTCGTTAGAGACCCAGTACTTC. Its protein is CASSPAPREWSLETQYF.

The chain uses TRBV5-1 and TRBJ2-3; 12 bases are shared with TRBD2. V lost 10 bases to trimming and J lost 9 bases; unmatched junction nucleotides: 12. From germline, CDR1 is SGHRS and CDR2 YFSETQ. This CDR3 comprises 14 residues. CDR3 in amino acids: CACSSGGADGTQYF. The CDR3 bases are TGCGCCTGCTCTAGCGGGGGGGCCGACGGCACGCAGTATTTT.

The rearrangement uses TRBV2 and TRBJ2-7; TRBD2 aligns across 8 bases. The CDR3 loop spans 17 amino acids. With V trimmed by 6 bases and J by 0 bases, 13 bases remained unmatched. Looked up from germline, CDR1 is SNHLY and CDR2 is FYNNEI. The CDR3 sequence: CASSPVPGAGASYEQYF. The CDR3 DNA sequence: TGTGCCAGCAGCCCTGTCCCCGGAGCGGGGGCCTCCTACGAGCAGTACTTC.

This chain connects TRBV29-1 to TRBJ2-5; TRBD1 matches 8 bases. Germline CDR1 reads SQVTM; CDR2 reads ANQGSEA. This CDR3 contains 14 residues. Losses at the gene ends were 6 bases for V and 7 bases for J; bases not matched to a gene: 13. CDR3 in DNA: TGCAGCGTCCATCCCGAGGTACAGGGGGGGACCCAGTACTTC. It is translated as CSVHPEVQGGTQYF.

This rearrangement joins TRBV5-4 to TRBJ2-2; 8 nucleotides line up with TRBD2. CDR1 SGHNT and CDR2 YYREEE come from the germline V gene (reference sequence). The ends lost 4 bases at V and 9 bases at J; junction bases unmatched: 14. The CDR3 contains 16 residues. Written as DNA, the CDR3 is TGTGCCAGCAGCACCGCCGGGACTAGTAGTTTCCGGGAGCTGTTTTTT. Protein: CASSTAGTSSFRELFF.

This chain uses TRBV7-3 with TRBJ2-1; 10 bases agree with TRBD1. Germline lookup yields CDR1 SGHTA and CDR2 FQGTGA. J was trimmed by 6 bases and V by 5 bases; bases with no gene match: 7. The CDR3 length is 15 residues. The CDR3 nucleotides are TGTGCCAGCAGCAGGGGACAGGGGATCCTCAATGAGCAGTTCTTC. This codes for CASSRGQGILNEQFF. The variable domain in full, completed from reference TRBV7-3 and TRBJ2-1, reads GAGVSQTPSNKVTEKGKYVELRCDPISGHTALYWYRQSLGQGPEFLIYFQGTGAADDSGLPNDRFFAVRPEGSVSTLKIQRTERGDSAVYLCASSRGQGILNEQFFGPGTRLTVL.